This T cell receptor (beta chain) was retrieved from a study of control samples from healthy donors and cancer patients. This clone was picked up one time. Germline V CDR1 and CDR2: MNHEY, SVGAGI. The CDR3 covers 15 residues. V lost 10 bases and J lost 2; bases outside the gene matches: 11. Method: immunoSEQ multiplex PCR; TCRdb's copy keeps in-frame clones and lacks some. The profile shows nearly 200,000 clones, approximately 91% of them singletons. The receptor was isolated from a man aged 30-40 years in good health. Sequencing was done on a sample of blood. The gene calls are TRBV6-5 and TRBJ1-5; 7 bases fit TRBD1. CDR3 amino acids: CATNAGGWGNQPQHF. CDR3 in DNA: TGTGCCACCAACGCAGGGGGTTGGGGCAATCAGCCCCAGCATTTT.